A selection of T cell receptor beta chains follows, all from one sample in a study of OX40 agonist ivuxolimab in advanced cancers. Libraries were prepared by immunoSEQ multiplex PCR; TCRdb keeps only in-frame clonotypes and omits some of them. The sample includes tens of thousands of clones, around 86% of them seen just once. This specimen was CD4+ or CD8+ T cells sorted from blood, taken in a trial of the OX40 agonist ivuxolimab. The source of these receptors is an adult with an advanced solid tumor such as melanoma, head and neck, liver or kidney cancer. The CDR3 runs from the conserved cysteine through the conserved F or W. The order of the fields is J gene, V gene, D gene, clone size, CDR3 protein, CDR3 DNA. D genes are given only for firm matches. Not every row has a clone size; where given, it reads once, few, many or a size class.

TRBJ2-7,TRBV7-2,TRBD1,NA,CASSRTGGSYEQYF,TGTGCCAGCAGCCGGACAGGAGGCTCCTACGAGCAGTACTTC
TRBJ2-6,TRBV5-1,TRBD2,NA,CASSLGGGGANVLTF,TGCGCCAGCAGCTTGGGCGGGGGTGGGGCCAACGTCCTGACTTTC
TRBJ2-4,TRBV7-9,TRBD1,few,CASSRRQGSGLEAKNIQYF,TGTGCCAGCAGCAGAAGACAGGGCTCGGGGTTAGAGGCCAAAAACATTCAGTACTTC
TRBJ1-4,TRBV28,NA,once,CASSPLKGRVNEKLFF,TGTGCCAGCAGTCCCCTTAAGGGCAGGGTTAATGAAAAACTGTTTTTT
TRBJ2-6,TRBV5-4,NA,NA,CASSAGGSAGANVLTF,TGTGCCAGCAGCGCTGGTGGGTCTGCTGGGGCCAACGTCCTGACTTTC
TRBJ1-4,TRBV28,NA,NA,CASSSGRRLFF,TGTGCCAGCAGTTCCGGTAGACGACTGTTTTTT
TRBJ1-2,TRBV19,NA,medium-sized,CASSTGASDGGYTF,TGTGCCAGTAGTACCGGAGCGTCGGACGGTGGCTACACCTTC
TRBJ2-2,TRBV7-2,TRBD1,NA,CASSSQGLPNTGELFF,TGTGCCAGCAGCTCACAGGGGCTCCCGAACACCGGGGAGCTGTTTTTT
TRBJ2-2,TRBV7-2,NA,NA,CASSMGTLNTGELFF,TGTGCCAGCAGTATGGGCACGTTGAACACCGGGGAGCTGTTTTTT
TRBJ2-6,TRBV5-1,NA,once,CASSLGARLSGANVLTF,TGCGCCAGCAGCTTGGGCGCTCGACTCTCTGGGGCCAACGTCCTGACTTTC
TRBJ2-1,TRBV6-5,TRBD2,NA,CASSQPGLAGNEQFF,TGTGCCAGCAGCCAACCTGGACTAGCGGGCAATGAGCAGTTCTTC
TRBJ1-2,TRBV30,TRBD1,NA,CAWDRTGANYGYTF,TGTGCCTGGGATAGAACAGGGGCTAACTATGGCTACACCTTC
TRBJ1-1,TRBV7-9,NA,NA,CASSVQAKNTEAFF,TGTGCCAGCAGCGTACAGGCTAAGAACACTGAAGCTTTCTTT
TRBJ2-4,TRBV7-2,TRBD2,NA,CASSLGLAGSLNIQYF,TGTGCCAGCAGCTTAGGGCTAGCGGGAAGTCTAAACATTCAGTACTTC
TRBJ2-7,TRBV27,TRBD1,NA,CASSLGRGPYEQYF,TGTGCCAGCAGTTTGGGCAGGGGGCCATACGAGCAGTACTTC
TRBJ1-1,TRBV6-1,NA,NA,CASREQGDTEAFF,TGTGCCAGCAGGGAACAGGGCGACACTGAAGCTTTCTTT
TRBJ2-3,TRBV6-6,TRBD1,NA,CASGTGTGTDTQYF,TGTGCCAGCGGCACCGGGACAGGCACAGATACGCAGTATTTT
TRBJ2-5,TRBV9,NA,NA,CASSVVGVGGETQYF,TGTGCCAGCAGCGTAGTAGGGGTTGGCGGAGAGACCCAGTACTTC
TRBJ1-6,TRBV28,TRBD1,NA,CASRPSGGASYNSPLHF,TGTGCCAGCAGACCCTCAGGGGGCGCATCCTATAATTCACCCCTCCACTTT
TRBJ1-4,TRBV7-9,TRBD1,NA,CASSLGGTENEKLFF,TGTGCCAGCAGCTTAGGTGGGACAGAAAATGAAAAACTGTTTTTT
TRBJ2-3,TRBV5-5,NA,NA,CASSPQRVAASTDTQYF,TGTGCCAGCAGCCCCCAGAGGGTAGCGGCTAGCACAGATACGCAGTATTTT
TRBJ2-4,TRBV7-2,NA,NA,CASSAQGGRYIQYF,TGTGCCAGCAGCGCCCAAGGGGGGCGATACATTCAGTACTTC
TRBJ2-3,TRBV6-1,TRBD2,NA,CASSDRRASGGPRGNTQYF,TGTGCCAGCAGTGACAGGCGGGCTAGCGGGGGGCCGAGGGGGAATACGCAGTATTTT
TRBJ2-5,TRBV6-5,NA,NA,CASSESRGWETQYF,TGTGCCAGCAGTGAATCCCGAGGGTGGGAGACCCAGTACTTC
TRBJ2-7,TRBV15,TRBD1,NA,CATSRGLPRDRGYEQYF,TGTGCCACCAGCAGGGGCCTGCCCCGGGACAGGGGCTACGAGCAGTACTTC
TRBJ2-2,TRBV5-1,NA,once,CASCRTLNTGELFF,TGCGCCAGCTGTCGAACTTTGAACACCGGGGAGCTGTTTTTT
TRBJ2-1,TRBV16,NA,NA,CASSQADTYNEQFF,TGTGCCAGCAGCCAGGCGGACACCTACAATGAGCAGTTCTTC
TRBJ2-7,TRBV28,NA,once,CASTTSTRAVYKQYF,TGTGCCAGCACTACCTCGACTCGGGCTGTCTACAAGCAGTACTTC
TRBJ2-5,TRBV19,NA,NA,CASSIGSFETQYF,TGTGCCAGTAGTATCGGCAGTTTCGAGACCCAGTACTTC